The rows below give T cell receptor beta chains drawn from one sample of a study of shared clonotypes between healthy human individuals. The repertoire was sequenced with immunoSEQ multiplex PCR; TCRdb's copy has only in-frame clones and lacks some. The repertoire includes 1.5 million to 1.9 million clones, approximately 98% of them detected once, and less than 0.55% sits in the top ten. Sequencing input: naive CD4+ T cells sorted from blood. The receptor source for this set is a man aged 30 to 39 in good health. Both conserved end residues are part of each CDR3. D genes are given only for firm matches. Rows give clone size only sometimes, using once, few, many, or a class for an expanded clone.

>TRBJ1-3|TRBV18|TRBD1|-
TGTGCCAGCTCACCAAGGACAGGGGTGTCTGGAAACACCATATATTTT
CASSPRTGVSGNTIYF
>TRBJ2-1|TRBV5-6|-|-
TGTGCCAGCAGCTTGGGGGGCAGGGCGGTATACAATGAGCAGTTCTTC
CASSLGGRAVYNEQFF
>TRBJ2-7|TRBV7-9|-|once
TGTGCCAGCAGCTTAGTTGGTGGCAGGGCGTACGAGCAGTACTTC
CASSLVGGRAYEQYF
>TRBJ2-7|TRBV14|-|-
TGTGCCAGCAGCCAAGCCGGGGTCTACGAGCAGTACTTC
CASSQAGVYEQYF
>TRBJ2-1|TRBV19|TRBD1|-
TGTGCCAGTAGTATTGGACAGGGCATGGGTACCAATGAGCAGTTCTTC
CASSIGQGMGTNEQFF
>TRBJ2-3|TRBV11-2|-|-
TGTGCCAGCAGCTTAGGTCCCGGGGAGACGCAGTATTTT
CASSLGPGETQYF
>TRBJ2-2|TRBV28|-|-
TGTGCCAGCAGTTTAGTTTCGATCAACGGGGAGCTGTTTTTT
CASSLVSINGELFF
>TRBJ2-1|TRBV4-3|TRBD2|-
TGCGCCAGCAGCCAAGCGAAAAAGCGGGAGGGGAGGAATGAGCAGTTCTTC
CASSQAKKREGRNEQFF
>TRBJ1-5|TRBV5-1|-|-
TGCGCCAGCAGCTTGGTCGCAGGGACTGATCAGCCCCAGCATTTT
CASSLVAGTDQPQHF
>TRBJ1-4|TRBV7-2|TRBD1|-
TGTGCCAGCAGCTTAGTGGGCAGGGGGCTCGTAAATGAAAAACTGTTTTTT
CASSLVGRGLVNEKLFF
>TRBJ2-7|TRBV15|-|-
TGTGCCACCAGAGGCCTAGCGAGCTACGAGCAGTACTTC
CATRGLASYEQYF
>TRBJ1-1|TRBV20-1|-|once
TGCAGTGCAGCACTGAACACTGAAGCTTTCTTT
CSAALNTEAFF
>TRBJ2-2|TRBV10-3|TRBD1|-
TGTGCCATCATGGGACAGGCGAGGGCCGGGGAGCTGTTTTTT
CAIMGQARAGELFF
>TRBJ2-7|TRBV18|TRBD1|-
TGTGCCAGCTTACCGGGACAGGGGGCGGGCGAGCAGTACTTC
CASLPGQGAGEQYF
>TRBJ1-2|TRBV5-1|-|-
TGCGCCAGCAGCTTGGCCGACGGGAACTATGGCTACACCTTC
CASSLADGNYGYTF
>TRBJ1-3|TRBV9|-|-
TGTGCCAGCAGCGTATTTGACCGGCAGACCTCTGGAAACACCATATATTTT
CASSVFDRQTSGNTIYF
>TRBJ2-1|TRBV28|-|-
TGTGCCAGCAAAGGCGGGATTGTGGATGAGCAGTTCTTC
CASKGGIVDEQFF
>TRBJ2-5|TRBV2|-|-
TGTGCCAGCCTAGGGGGGACCTACCAAGAGACCCAGTACTTC
CASLGGTYQETQYF
>TRBJ2-5|TRBV19|-|-
TGTGCCAGTAGTATGGGGGGATCCCCGATGACCCAGTACTTC
CASSMGGSPMTQYF
>TRBJ2-1|TRBV10-3|TRBD2|-
TGTGCCATCAGTGAGTGGACTAGCGGGAGGGCAATCCATGAGCAGTTCTTC
CAISEWTSGRAIHEQFF
>TRBJ1-1|TRBV5-8|-|-
TGTGCCAGCAGCTTGACAGAAAACACTGAAGCTTTCTTT
CASSLTENTEAFF
>TRBJ2-4|TRBV15|TRBD1|-
TGTGCCACCAGCAGAGGTGCCGGGACAGGGAGCAAAAACATTCAGTACTTC
CATSRGAGTGSKNIQYF
>TRBJ2-7|TRBV12-5|-|-
TGTGCTAGTGGGCAGGGACCACCCTACGAGCAGTACTTC
CASGQGPPYEQYF
>TRBJ1-1|TRBV19|-|-
TGTGCCAGTAGTATAGTGCAGAACACTGAAGCTTTCTTT
CASSIVQNTEAFF
>TRBJ2-5|TRBV7-2|TRBD2|-
TGTGCCAGCAGCTTTAGCGGGACGTACCAAGAGACCCAGTACTTC
CASSFSGTYQETQYF
>TRBJ2-1|TRBV10-3|TRBD1|-
TGTGCCATCAGAGGAGACAGGGGGGTTTCCTACAATGAGCAGTTCTTC
CAIRGDRGVSYNEQFF
>TRBJ2-5|TRBV20-1|-|-
TGCAGTGCTAAAGGACAGACCCAGTACTTC
CSAKGQTQYF
>TRBJ1-2|TRBV28|-|-
TGTGCCAGCAGGAGGCAGGGTGGAGGCTACACCTTC
CASRRQGGGYTF
>TRBJ2-5|TRBV28|TRBD2|-
TGTGCCAGCAGTCAGGCCGGGAGGGTTGGGGAGACCCAGTACTTC
CASSQAGRVGETQYF
>TRBJ2-7|TRBV7-9|-|-
TGTGCCAGCAGCACCGGTTCCCCCCGGGACACCTTCCGCTCCTACGAGCAGTACTTC
CASSTGSPRDTFRSYEQYF
>TRBJ2-1|TRBV28|TRBD1|once
TGTGCCAGTCTCCTCCCGGGACAGGGGGCGAAAGAGCAGTTCTTC
CASLLPGQGAKEQFF
>TRBJ1-1|TRBV18|-|-
TGTGCCAGCTCACCAGAACAAGAAGCTTTCTTT
CASSPEQEAFF
>TRBJ2-2|TRBV4-2|-|-
TGTGCCAGCAGCCAAGATTACAGGGGGTCCGGGAGGGAAGTCGGGGAGCTGTTTTTT
CASSQDYRGSGREVGELFF
>TRBJ2-7|TRBV5-6|-|-
TGTGCCAGCAGCTTGTTCGGGACAAACTACGAGCAGTACTTC
CASSLFGTNYEQYF
>TRBJ2-7|TRBV5-1|TRBD2|-
TGCGCCAGCAGCCCCAGGGAGGGGTACGACGAGCAGTACTTC
CASSPREGYDEQYF
>TRBJ2-1|TRBV7-6|TRBD2|-
TGTGCCAGCAGCTTATTAGCGGGAGGGCCTCTGATGGTTTCTTCTGAGCAGTTCTTC
CASSLLAGGPLMVSSEQFF
>TRBJ1-1|TRBV30|-|-
TGTGCCTGGAGATATCCTGAAGCTTTCTTT
CAWRYPEAFF
>TRBJ1-5|TRBV19|-|-
TGTGCCAGTAGGAATAGCAATCAGCCCCAGCATTTT
CASRNSNQPQHF
>TRBJ2-5|TRBV9|-|-
TGTGCCAGCAGCGTAGCTCTAACAGGGACACGCGGGGAGACCCAGTACTTC
CASSVALTGTRGETQYF
>TRBJ2-7|TRBV6-5|-|-
TGTGCCAGCACCGACAGTTCCTACGAGCAGTACTTC
CASTDSSYEQYF
>TRBJ2-3|TRBV15|-|-
TGTGCCACCAGCAGAGATCCGGGGGCAGATACGCAGTATTTT
CATSRDPGADTQYF
>TRBJ2-2|TRBV7-3|TRBD1|-
TGTGCCAGCAGCCCCTGGGGACAGGGGCTTGACACCGGGGAGCTGTTTTTT
CASSPWGQGLDTGELFF
>TRBJ2-7|TRBV4-1|TRBD2|-
TGCGCCAGCAGCCAGCTGGGGCTAGCGGGAGGACTTTCCTACGAGCAGTACTTC
CASSQLGLAGGLSYEQYF
>TRBJ2-1|TRBV11-3|TRBD2|-
TGTGCCAGCAGCTTAGGGGACTATTCCATCGATGAGCAGTTCTTC
CASSLGDYSIDEQFF
>TRBJ1-4|TRBV27|-|-
TGTGCCAGCAGTTCTATGGTTGGGGAGGGACACTCGTCGAATCGGGCTAATGAAAAACTGTTTTTT
CASSSMVGEGHSSNRANEKLFF
>TRBJ2-1|TRBV5-1|-|once
TGCGCCAGCAGCTTAACCGGGACGGGACCCCTCAATGAGCAGTTCTTC
CASSLTGTGPLNEQFF
>TRBJ2-1|TRBV15|-|-
TGTGCCACTGAAAGAAGGGGTTTTTGGCATGAGCAGTTCTTC
CATERRGFWHEQFF
>TRBJ2-7|TRBV10-1|TRBD2|-
TGCGCCAGCAGGAAAATTCTAGCGGGAGATACTTACGAGCAGTACTTC
CASRKILAGDTYEQYF
>TRBJ2-2|TRBV28|-|-
TGTGCCACATTTCCCTACCGGGACTCGAACACCGGGGAGCTGTTTTTT
CATFPYRDSNTGELFF
>TRBJ2-1|TRBV5-1|-|-
TGCGCCAGCAGCCCCGTGGGACTCTACAATGAGCAGTTCTTC
CASSPVGLYNEQFF
>TRBJ2-3|TRBV29-1|-|-
TGCAGCGTCGGGCGGGCCGCAGATACGCAGTATTTT
CSVGRAADTQYF
>TRBJ1-5|TRBV19|TRBD1|-
TGTGCCAGTAGTGACCCAGACAGGGGATTGGGCAATCAGCCCCAGCATTTT
CASSDPDRGLGNQPQHF